These T cell receptor beta chains were read from a single sample in a study of CD8 T cells in ankylosing spondylitis. Each CDR3 protein is one row after TCRdb ran MiXCR on the 5' RACE reads. The sample lists more than 400,000 distinct CDR3 sequences; about 5.7% were seen once. Input material: blood, either unsorted or a sorted T cell fraction (not recorded which). These receptors originate from a male donor with ankylosing spondylitis. Each CDR3 is given with its conserved first and last residue.

J,V,CDR3
TRBJ2-7,TRBV10-3,CAISASLGGLAREQYF
TRBJ2-7,TRBV7-2,CASSRQGLHEQYF
TRBJ1-2,TRBV12-3/TRBV12-4,CASSFSGAYGYTF
TRBJ2-3,TRBV7-2,CASSLWSASTDTQYF
TRBJ2-3,TRBV5-1,CASRRLPPGPALDTQYF
TRBJ2-7,TRBV20-1,CSASPRTLPYEQYF
TRBJ2-7,TRBV12-3/TRBV12-4,CASGTEQYF
TRBJ2-1,TRBV10-1,CASSHPGEDEQFF
TRBJ2-7,TRBV18,CASSPGYFGEQYF
TRBJ2-7,TRBV7-2,CASSSGTAGYEQYF
TRBJ2-3,TRBV20-1,CSASSGLAGNTDTQYF
TRBJ2-5,TRBV7-2,CASSSTGGRETQYF
TRBJ2-1,TRBV20-1,CSARDRLLGFNEQFF
TRBJ2-2,TRBV5-1,CASSLADGSTGELFF
TRBJ2-2,TRBV5-1,CASMSTEGDTGELFF
TRBJ2-1,TRBV29-1,CSVEGQGRYNEQFF
TRBJ2-6,TRBV18,CASSRDQGSGANVLTF
TRBJ1-5,TRBV5-1,CASSPEGHFNQPQHF
TRBJ1-4,TRBV15,CATSSPVAGLNEKLFF
TRBJ1-2,TRBV7-2,CASSSDRGPGYGYTF
TRBJ1-6,TRBV15,CATSREYRGTSPLHF
TRBJ1-5,TRBV20-1,CSAQRGESQPQHF
TRBJ2-1,TRBV27,CAIRLANNEQFF
TRBJ1-2,TRBV5-1,CASSLGDRGPAGYTF
TRBJ2-7,TRBV7-2,CASSLMGSEQYF
TRBJ2-2,TRBV5-1,CASSSFTLNPGELFF
TRBJ2-7,TRBV15,CATSRQRSRSYEQYF
TRBJ2-1,TRBV9,CASSVDGRTSVFF
TRBJ1-5,TRBV29-1,CSVQGAWNQPQHF
TRBJ1-2,TRBV20-1,CSARVLGDSPYYGYTF
TRBJ1-2,TRBV5-1,CASSVDSTNYGYTF
TRBJ1-2,TRBV12-3/TRBV12-4,CASSLRGAGYTF
TRBJ2-1,TRBV29-1,CSVFRYNEQFF
TRBJ1-2,TRBV9,CASSAIDRGPAYGYTF
TRBJ2-3,TRBV20-1,CSARYSSSTDTQYF
TRBJ2-3,TRBV11-2,CASSPGQSADTQYF
TRBJ1-5,TRBV7-2,CASSLMDRSQPQHF
TRBJ2-3,TRBV11-2,CASSLVGASGGITDTQYF
TRBJ1-5,TRBV15,CATSRRPPNQPQHF
TRBJ2-1,TRBV7-9,CASSFGGGNEQFF
TRBJ1-3,TRBV18,CASSQGAVTGNTIYF
TRBJ2-7,TRBV20-1,CSASGQGGLIGYEQYF
TRBJ1-2,TRBV27,CARPGEGYTF
TRBJ1-6,TRBV28,CASSPRDRDSPLHF
TRBJ2-3,TRBV29-1,CSAGGASGTTDTQYF
TRBJ2-7,TRBV4-3,CASSQDALTYEQYF